These 26 T cell receptor beta chains share one sample of origin, sequenced in a study of cytomegalovirus exposure and HLA in healthy donors. PCR amplification relied on 60 Vbeta primers (plus 13 Jbeta primers). Clones were sequenced by immunoSEQ multiplex PCR, and TCRdb holds only the in-frame ones, with some missing. Here the sample spans fewer than 200,000 clones, 65% to 75% being singletons. The specimen sequenced was PBMCs. Receptor source: a girl between 10 and 17 years old in good health and CMV-seronegative.

This chain connects TRBV5-1 to TRBJ2-3, with a weak D call TRBD1 (5 bases). From germline, CDR1 is SGHRS and CDR2 YFSETQ. V lost 2 bases and J 1 base, leaving 11 bases between the germline ends. The CDR3 runs 15 residues. The CDR3 DNA follows: TGCGCCAGCAGCTTAAGGGGTATTGGCACAGATACGCAGTATTTT. This translates into CASSLRGIGTDTQYF.

This clone turned up a few times. J is TRBJ2-7 and V is TRBV10-1; 7 positions agree with TRBD2. The V gene's germline CDR1 is WNHNN and CDR2 SYGVQD (reference sequence). J gave up 2 bases and V 4 bases, and 8 bases lay outside the gene matches. This CDR3 has 15 residues. The chain's CDR3 is CASSGGRGGPYEQYF. CDR3 DNA sequence: TGCGCCAGCAGTGGTGGGCGCGGGGGACCCTACGAGCAGTACTTC.

Worth noting for this clone: Other DNA sequences from this sample encode an identical CDR3 as well. The V gene is TRBV6-5, the J gene TRBJ1-1, with D hard to call. The CDR3 totals 14 residues. Trimming left V 6 bases short and J 0 bases short, with 11 bases between. Per the germline V gene, CDR1 is MNHEY and CDR2 is SVGAGI. Here the CDR3 DNA reads TGTGCCAGCAGCCCCCTAGGCCTGAACACTGAAGCTTTCTTT. This gives the protein CASSPLGLNTEAFF.

This clone was detected only a few times. The chain combines TRBV2 with TRBJ2-6; D not certain. The CDR3 has 14 amino acids. Germline assignment: CDR1 SNHLY and CDR2 FYNNEI. V was clipped by 9 bases and J by 3 bases, with 12 bases between them. For the CDR3, the DNA is TGTGCCAGAACCTCAGGAAGTGGGGCCAACGTCCTGACTTTC. Its protein product is CARTSGSGANVLTF.

This clone has just a few counts. The rearrangement uses TRBV6-1 and TRBJ1-6; D not certain. The CDR3 spans 14 residues. V lost 5 bases and J 0 bases, leaving 5 bases between the germline ends. CDR1 is MNHNS and CDR2 is SASEGT in the germline V gene. CDR3 sequence reads: CASSPSSYNSPLHF. The CDR3 DNA is TGTGCCAGCAGTCCTAGCTCCTATAATTCACCCCTCCACTTT.

The chain uses TRBV6-6 and TRBJ1-4; a possible D gene is TRBD1 (5 bases). CDR3 length: 16 residues. Trimming removed 3 bases at V and 8 bases at J, with 19 bases between. Germline loops: CDR1 MNHNY, CDR2 SVGAGI (reference sequence). This CDR3 reads CASSYWRDFSWEKLFF. CDR3 coding DNA: TGTGCCAGCAGTTATTGGAGGGACTTTAGCTGGGAAAAACTGTTTTTT.

This clone turned up a few times. The chain carries TRBV6-5 and TRBJ2-7; the D is unclear. V lost 5 bases and J 0 bases, leaving 8 bases between the germline ends. CDR3 size: 13 residues. CDR1 and CDR2 (germline): MNHEY, SVGAGI. CDR3 loop: CASSPLNSYEQYF. The CDR3 coding sequence is TGTGCCAGCAGTCCCCTTAACTCCTACGAGCAGTACTTC.

This chain links TRBV23-1 with TRBJ2-1; D might be TRBD2 (5 bases). TRBV23-1 is noted as an ORF with a role that remains uncertain. V lost 1 base and J lost 4, with 11 bases in between. CDR3 length: 15 residues. For the CDR3, the DNA is TGCGCCAGCAGTCAATTTCCGGGATTATACAATGAGCAGTTCTTC. Protein sequence: CASSQFPGLYNEQFF.

The rearrangement uses TRBV4-1 and TRBJ2-7; 11 nucleotides line up with TRBD1. The germline V gene has CDR1 MGHRA and CDR2 YSYEKL. Trimming at V came to 1 base and at J to 4 bases, leaving 3 bases not matched to a gene. CDR3 length: 15 residues. The CDR3 nucleotides are TGCGCCAGCAGCCAAGTTGGGACAGGGGGGTACGAGCAGTACTTC. The encoded protein is CASSQVGTGGYEQYF.

The V gene is TRBV5-1, the J gene TRBJ1-5; D is possibly TRBD1 (6 bases). The V gene lost 8 bases and the J gene lost 5 bases, with 11 bases spanning the gap. The CDR3 contains 12 residues. CDR1 is SGHRS, CDR2 YFSETQ, per germline. The CDR3 region has the DNA TGCGCCAGTGGGGGCACGGATCAGCCCCAGCATTTT. It codes for CASGGTDQPQHF.

The J gene is TRBJ1-3, the V gene TRBV18, with a tentative D call TRBD1 (5 bases). The CDR3 length is 14 residues. Germline values: CDR1 KGHSH, CDR2 LQKENI. Trimming took 4 bases from V and 3 from J, leaving 10 bases between them. CDR3 nucleotide sequence: TGTGCCAGCTCACGGGGGGAATTTGGAAACACCATATATTTT. Encoded protein: CASSRGEFGNTIYF. The complete variable domain, with remaining parts taken from reference TRBV18 and TRBJ1-3, reads NAGVMQNPRHLVRRRGQEARLRCSPMKGHSHVYWYRQLPEEGLKFMVYLQKENIIDESGMPKERFSAEFPKEGPSILRIQQVVRGDSAAYFCASSRGEFGNTIYFGEGSWLTVV.

The chain carries TRBV5-1 and TRBJ2-3; maybe TRBD1 (6 bases). This CDR3 comprises 14 residues. Germline CDR1 reads SGHRS; CDR2 reads YFSETQ. The V end lost 4 bases, the J end lost 2 bases, and 11 bases lay between the germline ends. The CDR3 protein is CASSTDSITDTQYF. Written as DNA, the CDR3 is TGCGCCAGCAGCACGGACAGCATCACAGATACGCAGTATTTT.

The chain links TRBV11-2 to TRBJ2-5; 7 nucleotides agree with TRBD1. The germline CDR1 and CDR2 sequences are SGHAT and FQNNGV. The V and J ends lost 0 bases and 5 bases, in that order; junction bases with no gene match: 6. This CDR3 region has 15 residues. The CDR3 region is CASSLEGQGVETQYF. The CDR3 coding sequence is TGTGCCAGCAGCTTAGAGGGGCAGGGGGTCGAGACCCAGTACTTC.

This clone has a handful of counts. V and J are TRBV14 and TRBJ1-1, with a weak D call TRBD1 (6 bases). The CDR3 has 14 residues. The V and J ends lost 2 bases and 1 base respectively, with 8 bases between them. The germline V gene encodes CDR1 SGHDN and CDR2 FVKESK. In nucleotides, the CDR3 is TGTGCCAGCAGCCAACCGGGACAGAACACTGAAGCTTTCTTT. Amino acids: CASSQPGQNTEAFF.

This chain links TRBV6-4 with TRBJ2-2; TRBD1 matches at 9 bases. Germline lookup yields CDR1 MRHNA and CDR2 SNTAGT. J gave up 1 base and V 6 bases, and 3 bases lay outside the gene matches. The CDR3 contains 15 residues. Written as DNA, the CDR3 is TGTGCCAGCAGGCGGGACAGGGAGAACACCGGGGAGCTGTTTTTT. This gives the protein CASRRDRENTGELFF.

The CDR3 region has the DNA TGTGCCAGCAGGGACAGGGGGACTGGAAACACCATATATTTT. As protein: CASRDRGTGNTIYF. The chain recombines TRBV19 with TRBJ1-3; 11 bases fit TRBD1. The germline V gene has CDR1 LNHDA and CDR2 SQIVND (reference sequence). Losses at the gene ends were 9 bases for V and 2 bases for J; bases not matched to a gene: 3. The CDR3 has 14 amino acids.

This clone was detected only a few times. This chain's CDR3 is CASSDAQGYGYTF. The CDR3 region has the DNA TGTGCCAGCAGTGATGCACAGGGCTATGGCTACACCTTC. V and J are TRBV2 and TRBJ1-2; D may be TRBD1 (6 bases). The CDR3 is 13 amino acids. V was clipped by 3 bases and J by 4 bases, with 9 bases between them. Germline V gives CDR1 SNHLY, CDR2 FYNNEI.

The chain links TRBV14 to TRBJ2-5; D is uncertain. This CDR3 contains 15 residues. The V end was cut by 3 bases, the J end by 0 bases, with 11 bases between. Germline loops: CDR1 SGHDN, CDR2 FVKESK. CDR3 bases: TGTGCCAGCAGCCAGAGGAGCTCCTACCAAGAGACCCAGTACTTC. Translation gives CASSQRSSYQETQYF.

This chain joins TRBV5-1 and TRBJ2-3; no firm D call. CDR1 and CDR2 from the germline V gene are SGHRS and YFSETQ. Trimming cost V 1 base and J 0 bases, with 9 bases left between them. The CDR3 runs 15 residues. CDR3 nucleotides: TGCGCCAGCAGCTTGACGAGGTCTAGCACAGATACGCAGTATTTT. Its translation is CASSLTRSSTDTQYF.

The chain combines TRBV5-1 with TRBJ1-1, with 7 bases aligning to TRBD1. Germline trimming cut 1 base from V and 1 base from J; bases unmatched to any gene: 7. The CDR3 extends over 16 amino acids. CDR1 is SGHRS, CDR2 YFSETQ, per germline. The CDR3 sequence: CASSLLGGQPNTEAFF. DNA of the CDR3: TGCGCCAGCAGCTTGTTAGGGGGACAGCCGAACACTGAAGCTTTCTTT.

CDR3 protein: CSAPVINEQFF. DNA for the CDR3: TGCAGTGCTCCGGTCATAAATGAGCAGTTCTTC. The chain recombines TRBV20-1 with TRBJ2-1, with D hard to call. Germline-derived CDR1 and CDR2 are DFQATT and SNEGSKA (reference sequence). Trimming stripped 5 bases from V and 7 bases from J, with 9 bases between. The CDR3 runs to 11 residues.

The CDR3 DNA follows: TGTGCCAGCAGCCCCCTCGCGGGGGGGCCGAATTTCACAGATACGCAGTATTTT. The encoded protein is CASSPLAGGPNFTDTQYF. The rearrangement uses TRBV5-4 and TRBJ2-3, with 9 bases fitting TRBD2. The trim removed 4 bases at V and 2 bases at J, leaving 14 bases unmatched. Per the germline V gene, CDR1 is SGHNT and CDR2 is YYREEE (reference sequence). The CDR3 runs to 18 residues.

This clone was seen a handful of times. The gene calls are TRBV4-1 and TRBJ2-1; TRBD2 might be the D (6 bases). The ends were cut back, 1 base at V and 8 bases at J, with 18 bases in the middle. The CDR3 sequence is 16 residues long. Germline values: CDR1 MGHRA, CDR2 YSYEKL. The CDR3 is CASSQAPGTAAHEQFF. The CDR3 bases are TGCGCCAGCAGCCAAGCCCCCGGGACTGCCGCCCATGAGCAGTTCTTC.

The V call is TRBV28, the J call TRBJ2-2; 7 bases match TRBD1. The CDR3 has 15 residues. The V gene end was trimmed by 3 bases and the J gene end by 4 bases; junction bases not matched to a gene: 5. Per germline, CDR1 MDHEN and CDR2 SYDVKM. The CDR3 DNA sequence: TGTGCCAGCAGTTTCGACAGGGACGGCACCGGGGAGCTGTTTTTT. It codes for CASSFDRDGTGELFF. The full variable domain, completed using reference TRBV28 and TRBJ2-2, is DVKVTQSSRYLVKRTGEKVFLECVQDMDHENMFWYRQDPGLGLRLIYFSYDVKMKEKGDIPEGYSVSREKKERFSLILESASTNQTSMYLCASSFDRDGTGELFFGEGSRLTVL.

This rearrangement joins TRBV4-2 to TRBJ1-2; D might be TRBD1 (6 bases). CDR3 size: 14 residues. Trimming took 0 bases from V and 5 from J, leaving 10 bases between them. The germline gives CDR1 LGHNA, CDR2 YNFKEQ. As DNA, the CDR3 is TGTGCCAGCAGCCAAGAGCCAGGGGAGTATGGCTACACCTTC. As protein: CASSQEPGEYGYTF.

As regards this clone: The sample contains more than one DNA sequence encoding this CDR3. V gene TRBV30 combines with J gene TRBJ1-6; D possibly corresponds to TRBD1 (5 bases). Germline V gives CDR1 GTSNPN, CDR2 SVGIG (reference sequence). Trimming pared 8 bases from V and 8 bases from J, leaving 25 bases between. The CDR3 is made up of 16 amino acids. Here the CDR3 reads CARTSDDSHVDSPLHF. Written as DNA, the CDR3 is TGTGCCCGTACATCAGACGACAGCCACGTGGATTCACCCCTCCACTTT.